This T cell receptor beta chain was documented in a study of regulatory T cells in long-lasting Graves disease. The overall study: Over-5-year antithyroid drug use with positive TSH receptor antibodies defined persistent Graves' disease in the study. Overall study findings and caveats: The study found lower TCR diversity in persistent Graves' patients than in newly diagnosed ones.

Trimming cost V 6 bases and J 4 bases, with 7 bases left between them. This CDR3 region has 12 residues. Arm-PCR of CDR3 regions and iRepertoire HTBI primers were used to build TCR beta libraries. Original data processing: Identification of gene segments yielded around 64 TRBV and 14 to 15 TRBJ across samples. MiXCR, run by TCRdb on the multiplex PCR reads, gives a single entry per CDR3 protein. The V and J calls shown here were made by TCRdb, not taken from the authors' results. The data show some 370,000 distinct CDR3 sequences, more than 20% seen once. Time point here: persistent/refractory GD, antithyroid drugs over 5 years with positive TRAb. Preparation of the TCR library used RNA extracted from PBMCs. This clonotype occurred many times. The antigen remains undetermined.

Material: peripheral blood mononuclear cells (PBMCs), obtained when the disease was refractory, from a patient treated with antithyroid drugs. The chain couples TRBV12-3 or TRBV12-4 to TRBJ1-5; no clear D gene. The receptor's source is a female donor with Graves disease. This CDR3 is CASSFGNQPQHF. CDR3 sequence (DNA): TGTGCCAGCAGCTTTGGTAATCAGCCCCAGCATTTT.